The 23 T cell receptor beta chains reported below all come from one sample, sequenced in a study of cytomegalovirus exposure and HLA in healthy donors. The study ran its PCR with 60 Vbeta and 13 Jbeta primers. Assay: immunoSEQ multiplex PCR; the TCRdb copy retains only in-frame clones and omits some. The table lists tens of thousands of clones, around 84% of them singletons. The specimen sequenced was PBMCs. These receptors all come from a middle-aged woman in good health and CMV-seropositive.

The chain has TRBV29-1 and TRBJ2-3; TRBD1 is a possible D gene (6 bases). The V and J ends lost 3 bases and 1 base respectively, with 11 bases between them. CDR3 length: 14 amino acids. CDR1 SQVTM and CDR2 ANQGSEA come from the germline V gene. The CDR3 loop is CSVDLKGGTDTQYF. CDR3 sequence (DNA): TGCAGCGTTGATTTAAAGGGGGGCACAGATACGCAGTATTTT.

In DNA form, the CDR3 reads TGTGCCAGCAGCTTAAACTCAGGGTCTTTCTACGAGCAGTACTTC. Amino acids: CASSLNSGSFYEQYF. This rearrangement joins TRBV7-3 to TRBJ2-7; tentatively, D is TRBD1 (5 bases). This CDR3 has 15 residues. Trimming cost V 1 base and J 3 bases, with 13 bases left between them. Germline CDR1 is SGHTA and CDR2 is FQGTGA.

The chain recombines TRBV10-3 with TRBJ1-2; TRBD1 aligns across 8 bases. The junction had 4 bases not matched to a gene; V was cut back by 0 bases and J by 4 bases. The CDR3 runs 15 residues. CDR1 is ENHRY, CDR2 SYGVKD, per germline. CDR3 sequence reads: CAISESPGGPYGYTF. The CDR3 DNA reads TGTGCCATCAGTGAGTCGCCAGGGGGCCCCTATGGCTACACCTTC.

This chain connects TRBV4-1 to TRBJ1-2, with 9 bases fitting TRBD1. Germline V CDR1 and CDR2: MGHRA, YSYEKL. With V trimmed by 3 bases and J by 6 bases, 8 bases remained unmatched. CDR3 length: 15 amino acids. CDR3 nucleotide sequence: TGCGCCAGCAGCCATCTCATTACAGGGGGCGATGGCTACACCTTC. Translating it yields CASSHLITGGDGYTF.

V is TRBV30 and J is TRBJ2-5; 9 positions agree with TRBD1. With the DNA end fitting TRBJ2-7 better, the J assignment may be wrong. This CDR3 has 12 amino acids. The germline gives CDR1 GTSNPN, CDR2 SVGIG (reference sequence). CDR3 in amino acids: CASDGQGNEQYF. CDR3 DNA: TGTGCCTCTGATGGACAGGGGAACGAGCAGTACTTC.

The V gene is TRBV7-2, the J gene TRBJ1-5; 10 bases map to TRBD1. Unmatched junction bases numbered 11, after V lost 5 bases and J lost 7 bases. In germline, CDR1 is SGHTA, CDR2 FQGNSA. The CDR3 extends over 16 amino acids. The DNA of the CDR3 is TGTGCCAGCAGCCCGGGCAGACAGGGGGCATACCAGCCCCAGCATTTT. Translated, it gives CASSPGRQGAYQPQHF.

The CDR3 DNA follows: TGTGCCAGTAGTATAGATCGCAAGGGGCCCTTCGGGTCTAACTATGGCTACACCTTC. This gives the protein CASSIDRKGPFGSNYGYTF. The genes are TRBV19 and TRBJ1-2, with D maybe TRBD1 (5 bases). Germline values: CDR1 LNHDA, CDR2 SQIVND (reference sequence). The CDR3 is 19 amino acids. V dropped 0 bases and J dropped 0 bases, with 20 bases sitting between them.

The V gene is TRBV5-4, the J gene TRBJ1-1, with TRBD1 matching over 7 bases. The junction had 7 bases not matched to a gene; V was cut back by 0 bases and J by 2 bases. Germline V gene data show CDR1 as SGHNT and CDR2 as YYREEE (reference sequence). The CDR3 is 16 amino acids. CDR3 DNA sequence: TGTGCCAGCAGCTTGGACAGGGGACACCGTAACACTGAAGCTTTCTTT. It specifies CASSLDRGHRNTEAFF.

The chain is built from TRBV4-3 and TRBJ2-2, with 8 bases lining up with TRBD2. The V gene end was trimmed by 0 bases and the J gene end by 5 bases; junction bases not matched to a gene: 11. Germline V gene lookup returns CDR1 LGHNA and CDR2 YSLEER. The CDR3 runs 18 residues. The CDR3 loop reads CASSQDHSSGGLTGELFF. As DNA, the CDR3 is TGCGCCAGCAGCCAAGATCACTCCAGCGGGGGTCTAACCGGGGAGCTGTTTTTT.

V and J are TRBV4-1 and TRBJ2-2; TRBD1 aligns across 9 bases. Germline V lookup: CDR1 MGHRA, CDR2 YSYEKL. CDR3 length: 15 residues. Trimming cost V 6 bases and J 6 bases; bases outside gene matches: 8. The CDR3 sequence is CASSVGQGNSGELFF. CDR3 nucleotides: TGCGCCAGCAGTGTCGGACAGGGGAATTCCGGGGAGCTGTTTTTT.

The V call is TRBV30, the J call TRBJ2-6, with D perhaps TRBD1 (6 bases). The germline V gene encodes CDR1 GTSNPN and CDR2 SVGIG (reference sequence). This CDR3 comprises 15 residues. V was trimmed by 2 bases and J by 2 bases, leaving 10 bases between them. The DNA for the CDR3 is TGTGCCTGGAGTACAGGGCTTACTGGGGCCAACGTCCTGACTTTC. The encoded protein is CAWSTGLTGANVLTF.

Points on this clone: In the same sample, other DNA sequences code for this CDR3. The chain couples TRBV18 to TRBJ2-7; a weak D match, TRBD1 (5 bases). Germline CDR1 and CDR2: KGHSH and LQKENI. V lost 2 bases to trimming and J lost 3 bases, with 8 bases between them. This CDR3 comprises 13 residues. CDR3 coding DNA: TGTGCCAGCTCACCAGGGGCGAACTACGAGCAGTACTTC. The encoded protein is CASSPGANYEQYF. Complete variable domain (other parts from reference TRBV18 and TRBJ2-7): NAGVMQNPRHLVRRRGQEARLRCSPMKGHSHVYWYRQLPEEGLKFMVYLQKENIIDESGMPKERFSAEFPKEGPSILRIQQVVRGDSAAYFCASSPGANYEQYFGPGTRLTVT.

This sequence joins TRBV28 and TRBJ2-7, with D possibly matching TRBD1 (6 bases). CDR1 is MDHEN and CDR2 is SYDVKM in the germline V gene. This CDR3 contains 12 residues. Trimming stripped 6 bases from V and 3 bases from J, with 9 bases between. In DNA form, the CDR3 reads TGTGCCAGCAGGGGGGACAACTACGAGCAGTACTTC. This sequence encodes CASRGDNYEQYF.

J is TRBJ2-7 and V is TRBV14; maybe TRBD1 (6 bases). The CDR3 extends over 15 amino acids. Trimming took 4 bases from V and 2 from J, leaving 15 bases between them. Germline V gene sequence: CDR1 SGHDN, CDR2 FVKESK. In nucleotides, the CDR3 is TGTGCCAGCAGCCTAATCAGGGGAAATGCCTACGAGCAGTACTTC. It codes for CASSLIRGNAYEQYF.

V and J are TRBV4-1 and TRBJ2-5, with D perhaps TRBD2 (6 bases). The V gene's germline CDR1 is MGHRA and CDR2 YSYEKL. This CDR3 has 15 amino acids. Trimming shortened V by 4 bases and J by 5 bases, and 17 bases separated the two germline ends. DNA of the CDR3: TGCGCCAGCAGCCTCCGGGGAGCGGGTCGGGAGACCCAGTACTTC. This codes for CASSLRGAGRETQYF.

This clone has more than one count but fewer than ten. The chain is built from TRBV5-1 and TRBJ1-6, with a weak D call TRBD1 (5 bases). V gave up 2 bases and J gave up 5 bases, with 11 bases separating them. The CDR3 is made up of 15 amino acids. CDR1 and CDR2 from the germline V gene are SGHRS and YFSETQ. The CDR3 bases are TGCGCCAGCAGCTTAGACGACAGTAATAATTCACCCCTCCACTTT. It is translated as CASSLDDSNNSPLHF.

This rearrangement joins TRBV28 to TRBJ1-1; a possible D gene is TRBD1 (6 bases). CDR1 is MDHEN and CDR2 is SYDVKM in the germline V gene. CDR3 size: 14 residues. Trimming removed 6 bases at V and 5 bases at J, with 16 bases between. The CDR3 nucleotides are TGTGCCAGCAGCCAAGGGGGTCTGGGAACTGAAGCTTTCTTT. It codes for CASSQGGLGTEAFF.

This clone was counted a few times. The chain employs TRBV7-6 and TRBJ2-7, with TRBD1 identical over 9 bases. The germline gives CDR1 SGHVS, CDR2 FNYEAQ. This CDR3 is 14 amino acids long. The V segment lost 3 bases and the J segment 1 base; nucleotides outside the gene matches: 1. The DNA of the CDR3 is TGTGCCAGCAGCTTGACAGGGGGATCCTACGAGCAGTACTTC. Its translation is CASSLTGGSYEQYF.

CDR3 residues: CASSQWTGEAGELFF. In nucleotides, the CDR3 is TGTGCCAGCAGCCAATGGACAGGGGAGGCCGGGGAGCTGTTTTTT. V usage is TRBV7-6 and J usage is TRBJ2-2; 9 bases line up with TRBD1. J was trimmed by 6 bases and V by 5 bases; bases with no gene match: 7. The germline V gene has CDR1 SGHVS and CDR2 FNYEAQ. The length of the CDR3 is 15 residues. Drawing the rest from reference TRBV7-6 and TRBJ2-2, the complete variable domain is GAGVSQSPRYKVTKRGQDVALRCDPISGHVSLYWYRQALGQGPEFLTYFNYEAQQDKSGLPNDRFSAERPEGSISTLTIQRTEQRDSAMYRCASSQWTGEAGELFFGEGSRLTVL.

V gene TRBV5-1 combines with J gene TRBJ2-7, with TRBD1 identical over 8 bases. CDR3 length equals 14 residues. With 4 bases clipped from V and 2 bases from J, the junction kept 5 bases outside the gene matches. Germline values: CDR1 SGHRS, CDR2 YFSETQ. In nucleotides, the CDR3 is TGCGCCAGCAGCGCCTGGACAGGGACCTACGAGCAGTACTTC. The encoded protein is CASSAWTGTYEQYF.

This rearrangement joins TRBV30 to TRBJ2-7; 7 bases map to TRBD1. The germline gives CDR1 GTSNPN, CDR2 SVGIG (reference sequence). This CDR3 region has 11 residues. V gave up 5 bases and J gave up 6 bases; unmatched junction bases: 4. The CDR3 nucleotides are TGTGCCTGGGGTACAGGGGTCGAGCAGTACTTC. Its translation is CAWGTGVEQYF. Filled out from reference TRBV30 and TRBJ2-7, the complete variable domain reads SQTIHQWPATLVQPVGSPLSLECTVEGTSNPNLYWYRQAAGRGLQLLFYSVGIGQISSEVPQNLSASRPQDRQFILSSKKLLLSDSGFYLCAWGTGVEQYFGPGTRLTVT.

The chain employs TRBV7-9 and TRBJ1-2; no reliable D call. Between the trimmed V and J ends, which lost 2 bases and 4 bases, there was a span of 11 bases. The CDR3 length is 14 residues. Germline V gene lookup returns CDR1 SEHNR and CDR2 FQNEAQ (reference sequence). The CDR3 DNA is TGTGCCAGCAGCTTACCCGGACTGATCTATGGCTACACCTTC. Translation: CASSLPGLIYGYTF.

This clone has more than one count but fewer than ten. Other DNA sequences within the sample encode an identical CDR3. V is TRBV7-9 and J is TRBJ1-1, with D perhaps matching TRBD1 (5 bases). There are 15 residues in the CDR3. V dropped 3 bases and J dropped 0 bases, with 11 bases sitting between them. The germline gives CDR1 SEHNR, CDR2 FQNEAQ (reference sequence). The CDR3 reads CASSLGGLMNTEAFF. CDR3 coding DNA: TGTGCCAGCAGCTTGGGGGGTCTTATGAACACTGAAGCTTTCTTT.